The 20 T cell receptor beta chains below all came from one sample that was sequenced in a study of blood T cell repertoires in COVID-19. TCRdb's table, derived via immunoSEQ multiplex PCR, lists solely in-frame clones and lacks some. The sample lists 270,000 or so clones; around 86% were seen once. Material: peripheral blood. The receptors here all came from a woman aged 35 to 49 who had recovered from COVID-19.

The J gene is TRBJ1-1, the V gene TRBV9, with 7 bases that match TRBD1. Germline V gene sequence: CDR1 SGDLS, CDR2 YYNGEE. V shed 2 bases and J 1 base; nucleotides not matched to a gene: 5. The length of the CDR3 is 15 residues. CDR3 coding DNA: TGTGCCAGCAGCGTTGACAGGGTAGGGAACACTGAAGCTTTCTTT. As protein: CASSVDRVGNTEAFF.

The chain is built from TRBV30 and TRBJ2-1; 11 positions agree with TRBD2. This CDR3 is built from 13 residues. V shed 3 bases, J shed 10 bases, and the junction held 5 bases outside the gene matches. Germline V gene data show CDR1 as GTSNPN and CDR2 as SVGIG (reference sequence). The CDR3 nucleotides are TGTGCCTGGAGACTAGCGGGAGATTTGGAGCAGTTCTTC. Translating gives CAWRLAGDLEQFF.

V and J are TRBV2 and TRBJ2-7; TRBD2 might be the D (5 bases). Trimming shortened V by 4 bases and J by 2 bases, and 12 bases separated the two germline ends. The CDR3 has 14 amino acids. Germline CDR1 reads SNHLY; CDR2 reads FYNNEI. CDR3 nucleotides: TGTGCCAGCAGTGTAGGACTTAGGACCTACGAGCAGTACTTC. It is translated as CASSVGLRTYEQYF.

This CDR3 reads CASSLDWTGRETQYF. The CDR3 DNA reads as TGCGCCAGCAGCTTGGACTGGACAGGGCGGGAGACCCAGTACTTC. The chain carries TRBV5-1 and TRBJ2-5; 8 bases fit TRBD1. Losses at the gene ends were 0 bases for V and 5 bases for J; bases not matched to a gene: 6. The CDR3 contains 15 residues. CDR1 SGHRS and CDR2 YFSETQ come from the germline V gene.

This clone was counted a single time. In nucleotides, the CDR3 is TGTGCCAGCAGCCAAGTGGTGGCGGGAGCGGAGACCCAGTACTTC. Amino acid sequence: CASSQVVAGAETQYF. The J gene is TRBJ2-5, the V gene TRBV4-2, with 7 nucleotides matching TRBD2. V lost 1 base to trimming and J lost 5 bases; unmatched junction nucleotides: 7. In germline, CDR1 is LGHNA, CDR2 YNFKEQ. The CDR3 covers 15 residues.

This clone was recorded only once. This chain uses TRBV5-5 with TRBJ2-3, with D maybe TRBD1 (5 bases). The germline CDR1 and CDR2 sequences are SGHKS and YYEKEE (reference sequence). V lost 0 bases and J 2 bases, leaving 7 bases between the germline ends. The CDR3 is 14 amino acids. CDR3 in DNA: TGTGCCAGCAGCTTGGAGACAGACACAGATACGCAGTATTTT. The encoded protein is CASSLETDTDTQYF.

This chain connects TRBV27 to TRBJ2-7; TRBD1 is a possible D gene (6 bases). Germline V gene lookup returns CDR1 MNHEY and CDR2 SMNVEV (reference sequence). The CDR3 is made up of 17 amino acids. V was shortened by 2 bases and J by 0 bases, with 17 bases between the two germline ends. The CDR3 here is CASSLKGPVGGSYEQYF. The DNA of the CDR3 is TGTGCCAGCAGTTTAAAAGGCCCCGTAGGGGGCTCCTACGAGCAGTACTTC.

The chain uses TRBV27 and TRBJ2-1; 13 bases fit TRBD2. The CDR3 totals 15 residues. V shed 3 bases and J 9 bases; nucleotides not matched to a gene: 5. Germline-derived CDR1 and CDR2 are MNHEY and SMNVEV (reference sequence). DNA for the CDR3: TGTGCCAGCAGTTTCGGACTAGCGGGAGTTAGTGAGCAGTTCTTC. Protein sequence: CASSFGLAGVSEQFF.

The V call is TRBV11-2, the J call TRBJ2-1, with a weak D call TRBD1 (5 bases). Trimming shortened V by 5 bases and J by 8 bases, and 19 bases separated the two germline ends. Germline V CDR1 and CDR2: SGHAT, FQNNGV. The CDR3 runs to 15 residues. The CDR3 loop is CASSPQGSLIHEQFF. CDR3 bases: TGTGCCAGCAGCCCCCAGGGAAGTCTCATCCATGAGCAGTTCTTC. Complete variable domain (other parts from reference TRBV11-2 and TRBJ2-1): EAGVAQSPRYKIIEKRQSVAFWCNPISGHATLYWYQQILGQGPKLLIQFQNNGVVDDSQLPKDRFSAERLKGVDSTLKIQPAKLEDSAVYLCASSPQGSLIHEQFFGPGTRLTVL.

This chain uses TRBV10-3 with TRBJ2-5; the D gene is possibly TRBD1 (6 bases). The CDR3 length is 12 residues. Trimming removed 10 bases at V and 6 bases at J, with 15 bases between. Looked up from germline, CDR1 is ENHRY and CDR2 is SYGVKD. In nucleotides, the CDR3 is TGTGCCACTTGGACAGAGGGCAAGACCCAGTACTTC. This gives the protein CATWTEGKTQYF.

The rearrangement links TRBV4-1 to TRBJ2-1; 10 bases line up with TRBD2. This CDR3 has 15 amino acids. From germline, CDR1 is MGHRA and CDR2 YSYEKL. Trimming at V came to 4 bases and at J to 5 bases, leaving 5 bases not matched to a gene. CDR3 protein: CASSRIAGGDNEQFF. The CDR3, as DNA: TGCGCCAGCAGCCGAATAGCGGGAGGCGACAATGAGCAGTTCTTC.

The V and J genes are TRBV15 and TRBJ1-5; TRBD1 might be the D (6 bases). This CDR3 is built from 15 residues. V was cut by 0 bases and J by 3 bases, with 9 bases left in between. Germline lookup yields CDR1 LNHNV and CDR2 YYDKDF (reference sequence). CDR3 sequence: CATSRDDRINQPQHF. CDR3 in DNA: TGTGCCACCAGCAGAGACGACAGGATCAATCAGCCCCAGCATTTT.

The V gene is TRBV6-1, the J gene TRBJ2-7; 10 bases map to TRBD2. Looked up from germline, CDR1 is MNHNS and CDR2 is SASEGT. V shed 3 bases and J 6 bases; nucleotides not matched to a gene: 2. The CDR3 is made up of 13 amino acids. CDR3 protein: CASSEPSGSEQYF. The CDR3 region has the DNA TGTGCCAGCAGTGAGCCTAGCGGGAGCGAGCAGTACTTC.

V and J are TRBV25-1 and TRBJ2-2; D is ambiguous. Germline assignment: CDR1 MGHDK and CDR2 SYGVNS. CDR3 length equals 14 residues. V lost 2 bases and J 0 bases, leaving 4 bases between the germline ends. CDR3 loop: CASSENTNTGELFF. In DNA, the CDR3 is TGTGCCAGCAGTGAAAATACGAACACCGGGGAGCTGTTTTTT.

The chain combines TRBV2 with TRBJ1-1; D is uncertain. The ends were cut back, 5 bases at V and 1 base at J, with 11 bases in the middle. From germline, CDR1 is SNHLY and CDR2 FYNNEI. This CDR3 region has 14 residues. CDR3 region: CASSLRLQNTEAFF. In DNA form, the CDR3 reads TGTGCCAGCAGTTTAAGACTCCAGAACACTGAAGCTTTCTTT.

The V and J genes are TRBV7-8 and TRBJ2-1; D unresolved. Per germline, CDR1 SGHVS and CDR2 FQNEAQ. V lost 5 bases, J lost 3 bases, and 17 bases lay in between. This CDR3 region has 16 residues. CDR3 DNA: TGTGCCAGCAGCCTGAGGCGACTGGCCCTCTACAATGAGCAGTTCTTC. Residues: CASSLRRLALYNEQFF.

The CDR3 spells CASMADTGELFF. DNA of the CDR3: TGTGCCAGCATGGCGGACACCGGGGAGCTGTTTTTT. The chain employs TRBV2 and TRBJ2-2, with unresolved D. Deletions cut 7 bases from V and 3 bases from J, with 6 bases between. Germline-derived CDR1 and CDR2 are SNHLY and FYNNEI. CDR3 length: 12 residues. The entire variable domain, with the rest obtained from reference TRBV2 and TRBJ2-2, is as follows: EPEVTQTPSHQVTQMGQEVILRCVPISNHLYFYWYRQILGQKVEFLVSFYNNEISEKSEIFDDQFSVERPDGSNFTLKIRSTKLEDSAMYFCASMADTGELFFGEGSRLTVL.

A word on this clone: A read error may account for a junction end that differs from germline. The gene calls are TRBV3-1 (or the pseudogene TRBV3-2) and TRBJ2-6, with 7 nucleotides matching TRBD1. This CDR3 is 16 amino acids long. Germline CDR1 is LGHDT and CDR2 is YNNKEL (reference sequence). This chain's CDR3 is CASSKETGTGANVLTF. The CDR3 DNA sequence: TGTGCCAGCAGCAAAGAGACAGGGACTGGGGCCAACGTCCTGACTTTC.

This sequence joins TRBV12-3 or TRBV12-4 and TRBJ2-5, with D perhaps matching TRBD1 (5 bases). CDR3 length: 13 residues. V was trimmed by 2 bases and J by 5 bases, leaving 9 bases between them. In DNA, the CDR3 is TGTGCCAGCAGTTTATACAGGTTTGAGACCCAGTACTTC. This sequence encodes CASSLYRFETQYF.

The gene calls are TRBV19 and TRBJ1-2, with D tentatively TRBD1 (5 bases). V gave up 7 bases and J gave up 4 bases, with 13 bases separating them. This CDR3 has 13 amino acids. CDR1 is LNHDA and CDR2 is SQIVND in the germline V gene (reference sequence). CDR3: CASTTTASYGYTF. For the CDR3, the DNA is TGTGCCAGTACCACGACAGCTTCCTATGGCTACACCTTC.